The clone carrying this TCR beta chain was recorded at least ten times. What it binds is not known. These data are taken from a study of response to subunit inactivated influenza vaccine. Regarding the study as a whole: A suggestion made by the authors is that each seasonal influenza vaccination recruits few new T cells.

TCRdb re-called the RT-PCR reads through MiXCR, storing one row per CDR3 protein. The repertoire holds roughly 620,000 distinct CDR3 sequences, with roughly 10% as singletons. The CDR3 extends over 15 amino acids. Germline CDR1 LNHNV, CDR2 YYDKDF (reference sequence). V lost 0 bases and J 6 bases, leaving 12 bases between the germline ends. The same sample was also studied in work on T cells expressing NK-cell markers. That source adds: TCR beta libraries carry UMIs added by 5'RACE template switching. HCMV seropositivity characterized seven of the eight sequenced donors, and seronegativity one. The CD3+CD56-NKG2C+ fraction was also led by these clonotypes in several donors.

Sequenced here: PBMCs from blood, sampled on the day of vaccination. This clonotype originated in a man aged 45 to 65 who received an inactivated influenza vaccine. The rearrangement links TRBV15 to TRBJ2-1; the D gene is possibly TRBD1 (6 bases). The CDR3, as DNA: TGTGCCACCAGCAGAGATTTTGGGGGCACCAATGAGCAGTTCTTC. This translates into CATSRDFGGTNEQFF.